These T cell receptor beta chains were read from a single sample in a study of blood T cell repertoires in COVID-19. Sequencing was performed with immunoSEQ multiplex PCR; in TCRdb, only in-frame clones are kept and a portion is missing. This sample has over 55,000 clones, with around nine tenths found just once. Sample: peripheral blood. The receptors come from a woman older than 75 with acute or convalescent COVID-19. CDR3s include the opening cysteine and the closing phenylalanine or tryptophan. D genes are given only for firm matches. Only some rows state a clone size, as once, few, many or a class for expanded clones.

DNA	CDR3	D	V	J	size
TGCGCCAGCAGCTTGAACGGGCGAGGGGAGACCCAGTACTTC	CASSLNGRGETQYF	-	TRBV5-1	TRBJ2-5	-
TGTGCCAGCAGCTTAGATCTACTTAGCAATCAGCCCCAGCATTTT	CASSLDLLSNQPQHF	-	TRBV7-2	TRBJ1-5	-
TGTGCCAGCAGCTTTACAGGGGATCAGCCCCAGCATTTT	CASSFTGDQPQHF	TRBD1	TRBV12-3/TRBV12-4	TRBJ1-5	-
TGCGCCAGCAGCCATCAAGCGGGGGGGTCCAATGAGCAGTTCTTC	CASSHQAGGSNEQFF	TRBD2	TRBV4-1	TRBJ2-1	-
TGTGCCAGCAGCTCCGGGAGGGGCCTTATAACTAATGAAAAACTGTTTTTT	CASSSGRGLITNEKLFF	-	TRBV7-2	TRBJ1-4	-
TGTGCCAGCAGGGCGACAGGGGCTGGTTCCTACGAGCAGTACTTC	CASRATGAGSYEQYF	TRBD1	TRBV5-8	TRBJ2-7	-
TGTGCCAGCAGCTTAGCCGGGGGAGGTCCAGATACGCAGTATTTT	CASSLAGGGPDTQYF	-	TRBV7-2	TRBJ2-3	-
TGCAGCGTTGACTCCCGGGGGGCCGACACTGAAGCTTTCTTT	CSVDSRGADTEAFF	-	TRBV29-1	TRBJ1-1	-
TGCGCCAGCAGCCTTAGCAGGGGGCATGAAAAACTGTTTTTT	CASSLSRGHEKLFF	TRBD1	TRBV5-1	TRBJ1-4	few
TGTGCCAGCAGCTCTCGACTCCCTTACGAGCAGTACTTC	CASSSRLPYEQYF	-	TRBV21-1	TRBJ2-7	once
TGTGCCAGCAGGGAGACAGGGTCGCTGAATTCACCCCTCCACTTT	CASRETGSLNSPLHF	TRBD1	TRBV2	TRBJ1-6	once
TGTGCCACCAGCAGAGAAAGGGGGACCGGGGAGCTGTTTTTT	CATSRERGTGELFF	-	TRBV15	TRBJ2-2	once
TGTGCCAGCAGCTTAGTCCCCGAGCGGGGTCCCACAGGTGAGCAGTTCTTC	CASSLVPERGPTGEQFF	TRBD2	TRBV7-2	TRBJ2-1	-
TGTGCCAGCAGCAAAGAAGTTTACTCAGATACGCAGTATTTT	CASSKEVYSDTQYF	-	TRBV21-1	TRBJ2-3	few
TGTGCCAGCAGTCGCGACAGGGGGACTGGCTACACCTTC	CASSRDRGTGYTF	TRBD1	TRBV11-2	TRBJ1-2	many
TGTGCCAGCCGTCCTAGCGGGGGTCGGGATACGCAGTATTTT	CASRPSGGRDTQYF	TRBD2	TRBV28	TRBJ2-3	-
TGTGCCAGCAGTTGGGGCAGGCAAGAGACCCAGTACTTC	CASSWGRQETQYF	-	TRBV28	TRBJ2-5	-
TGTGCCAGCAGCGTCCCAGGGACAGCGAACACCGGGGAGCTGTTTTTT	CASSVPGTANTGELFF	TRBD1	TRBV11-2	TRBJ2-2	-
TGTGCCAGCAGCAGGGGACTAGCGGGAGTGGTAGAGCAGTACTTC	CASSRGLAGVVEQYF	TRBD2	TRBV9	TRBJ2-7	-
TGTGCCAGCAGCTTAGCGGGGGGGACCACGAACACCGGGGAGCTGTTTTTT	CASSLAGGTTNTGELFF	TRBD2	TRBV7-9	TRBJ2-2	-
TGTGCCAGCATGAAGGAGGGAGGTGCACAGTTCTTC	CASMKEGGAQFF	-	TRBV3-1/TRBV3-2	TRBJ2-1	-
TGTGCCAGCTCATCGGGACTAGCGGGGACAGATACGCAGTATTTT	CASSSGLAGTDTQYF	TRBD2	TRBV18	TRBJ2-3	once
TGTGCCACGGGAAGCGGGGGCCGGGTCGGGGAGCTGTTTTTT	CATGSGGRVGELFF	TRBD2	TRBV10-3	TRBJ2-2	-
TGTGCCAGCAGCTCCTCGGCTGGAAACACCATATATTTT	CASSSSAGNTIYF	-	TRBV7-9	TRBJ1-3	-
TGTGCCAGCAGTTACATTGGAGTAAGGTACAATGAGCAGTTCTTC	CASSYIGVRYNEQFF	-	TRBV6-6	TRBJ2-1	-
TGCGCCAGCAGCTTGGGGACTAGTACCGGGGAGCTGTTTTTT	CASSLGTSTGELFF	TRBD2	TRBV5-1	TRBJ2-2	-
TGTGCCACCAGTGGCCCGGGGACCGGGGAGCTGTTTTTT	CATSGPGTGELFF	-	TRBV24-1	TRBJ2-2	-
TGTGCCAGCAGTTACAGGGGGCGGACTGAAGCTTTCTTT	CASSYRGRTEAFF	TRBD1	TRBV6-5	TRBJ1-1	-
TGTGCCAGCAGCAAATCGACGCCGGGACACGCGCCCCAGCATTTT	CASSKSTPGHAPQHF	-	TRBV27	TRBJ1-5	-
TGTGCCAGCAGCGAAGACTATCCGGGGGACACCGGGGAGCTGTTTTTT	CASSEDYPGDTGELFF	-	TRBV7-9	TRBJ2-2	-
TGTGCCCGGAAAGCAGGGGGAAGGACTGAAGCTTTCTTT	CARKAGGRTEAFF	TRBD1	TRBV30	TRBJ1-1	-
TGTGCCAGCAGCTTTGGACAGGGGCGTTCACCCCTCCACTTT	CASSFGQGRSPLHF	TRBD1	TRBV7-2	TRBJ1-6	once
TGCGCCAGCCGAATAGGGACTAGCGGGGAGCATACGCAGTATTTT	CASRIGTSGEHTQYF	TRBD2	TRBV10-2	TRBJ2-3	-
TGCGCCAGCAGCTTGATCGCGGGAACAGATACGCAGTATTTT	CASSLIAGTDTQYF	-	TRBV5-1	TRBJ2-3	-
TGTGCCAGCAGTTCCACCCGACTAGCGGGAGACGAGCAGTTCTTC	CASSSTRLAGDEQFF	TRBD2	TRBV28	TRBJ2-1	once